This T cell receptor (beta chain) emerged from a study of metastatic and nonmetastatic thyroid tumors. On the study more broadly: Where malignant and benign thyroid patients were concerned, repertoires were compared across blood and tumor or nodule tissue. Overall study results and limits: TCR beta diversity was reportedly significantly higher in malignant thyroid tumors than benign nodules, in blood and tumor.

As handled by the study authors: The study built a papillary thyroid cancer distant-metastasis classifier from CDR3 differences across clinicopathological groups. TCRdb reanalyzed the PCR reads via MiXCR. It is TCRdb's table, rather than the study itself, that gives the V and J calls and clone size. The sample includes under 25,000 clones, over 20% seen only once; the top ten take approximately 8.1%. Patients had received no treatment of any kind before thyroid surgery. This clone rates as medium-sized. Its antigen remains unknown. Trimming took off 3 bases at V and 7 bases at J, with 13 bases between the two ends. Germline loops: CDR1 MDHEN, CDR2 SYDVKM. The CDR3 is made up of 13 amino acids.

This TCR derives from a female donor with papillary thyroid cancer or a benign thyroid nodule (not recorded which). Some clones in this sample may be carry-over from other donors' samples. The chain has TRBV28 and TRBJ2-7, with D perhaps TRBD2 (6 bases). What was sequenced was adjacent normal tissue. The CDR3 region is CASSLSGVWEQYF. DNA of the CDR3: TGTGCCAGCAGTTTGTCGGGAGTTTGGGAGCAGTACTTC.